These 7 T cell receptor beta chains came from one sample sequenced in a study of blood T cell repertoires in COVID-19. Produced via immunoSEQ multiplex PCR; TCRdb's table is partial and in-frame only. This sample has some 130,000 clones, with less than 90% found just once. The sample taken for sequencing was peripheral blood. These receptor sequences come from a man between 65 and 85 years old with acute or convalescent COVID-19.

The CDR3 DNA follows: TGTGCCAGCAGCTCCGCGTCAGGGAATCAGCCCCAGCATTTT. This translates into CASSSASGNQPQHF. The rearrangement joins TRBV3-1 (or the pseudogene TRBV3-2) to TRBJ1-5, with D tentatively TRBD1 (5 bases). V gave up 5 bases and J gave up 4 bases, with 12 bases separating them. This CDR3 is 14 amino acids long. CDR1 is LGHDT, CDR2 YNNKEL, per germline (reference sequence).

This clone was seen more than once but under ten times. The chain's CDR3 is CASSAKVDYGYTF. Written as DNA, the CDR3 is TGTGCCAGCAGCGCGAAAGTGGACTATGGCTACACCTTC. This chain joins TRBV5-4 and TRBJ1-2, with unresolved D. The CDR3 has 13 residues. CDR1 and CDR2 from the germline V gene are SGHNT and YYREEE (reference sequence). Trimming removed 4 bases at V and 3 bases at J, with 10 bases between.

This clone was seen more than once but under ten times. The V and J genes are TRBV9 and TRBJ1-5; tentatively, D is TRBD1 (6 bases). The CDR3 runs to 15 residues. The germline V gene has CDR1 SGDLS and CDR2 YYNGEE. Trimming removed 0 bases from V and 5 bases from J, with 12 bases in between. The CDR3 protein is CASSVGTQGDQPQHF. As DNA, the CDR3 is TGTGCCAGCAGCGTAGGGACACAGGGAGATCAGCCCCAGCATTTT.

This clone has at least ten counts. The chain recombines TRBV2 with TRBJ1-5; no clear D. This CDR3 region has 14 residues. Trimming cost V 1 base and J 6 bases, with 10 bases left between them. Germline values: CDR1 SNHLY, CDR2 FYNNEI. The CDR3 sequence: CASSEGTGFQPQHF. The DNA of the CDR3 is TGTGCCAGCAGTGAAGGAACCGGGTTTCAGCCCCAGCATTTT.

The chain carries TRBV6-5 and TRBJ1-6, with 7 bases identical to TRBD1. CDR1 and CDR2 (germline): MNHEY, SVGAGI. The CDR3 runs to 16 residues. V dropped 4 bases and J dropped 1; count of bases not matched to a gene: 4. CDR3 in amino acids: CASSFDRVSYNSPLHF. The DNA of the CDR3 is TGTGCCAGCAGTTTCGACAGGGTGTCCTATAATTCACCCCTCCACTTT.

The chain links TRBV9 to TRBJ2-1; D is possibly TRBD1 (6 bases). The CDR3 length is 16 residues. V was cut by 3 bases and J by 6 bases, with 19 bases left in between. Germline V gene data show CDR1 as SGDLS and CDR2 as YYNGEE. The DNA of the CDR3 is TGTGCCAGCAGCGCCCGGAACACAGGGCTGATCAATGAGCAGTTCTTC. It encodes CASSARNTGLINEQFF.

The V call is TRBV24-1, the J call TRBJ2-3; tentative D call: TRBD1 (6 bases). Trimming stripped 4 bases from V and 1 base from J, with 11 bases between. The germline V gene encodes CDR1 KGHDR and CDR2 SFDVKD. This CDR3 is 15 amino acids long. For the CDR3, the DNA is TGTGCCACCAGTGAGTCAGGGGCGGGCACAGATACGCAGTATTTT. Translation: CATSESGAGTDTQYF.